The 4 T cell receptor beta chains below all came from one sample that was sequenced in a study of blood T cell repertoires in COVID-19. TCRdb's copy holds only in-frame clones and misses some; the assay was immunoSEQ multiplex PCR. The sample lists about 280,000 clones; around 90% were seen once. Sequencing was performed on peripheral blood. These receptor sequences come from a man aged 18 to 35 with active or convalescent COVID-19.

V usage is TRBV5-4 and J usage is TRBJ1-2; 9 bases fit TRBD1. Per germline, CDR1 SGHNT and CDR2 YYREEE (reference sequence). The CDR3 is 17 amino acids. V was clipped by 4 bases and J by 0 bases; unmatched bases: 10. The CDR3 region has the DNA TGTGCCAGCAGCCCCCGGACAGGGGAGTTCACTAACTATGGCTACACCTTC. This translates into CASSPRTGEFTNYGYTF.

The rearrangement links TRBV7-8 to TRBJ2-7; possibly TRBD1 for D (6 bases). V was pared by 2 bases and J by 2 bases, with 13 bases between. Germline CDR1 is SGHVS and CDR2 is FQNEAQ. This CDR3 region has 15 residues. The CDR3 here is CASSLRRQDAYEQYF. The CDR3 DNA reads as TGTGCCAGCAGCTTACGACGACAGGATGCCTACGAGCAGTACTTC.

The chain recombines TRBV19 with TRBJ2-7, with 14 bases aligning to TRBD2. The CDR3 has 18 amino acids. The V segment lost 5 bases and the J segment 3 bases; nucleotides outside the gene matches: 12. Germline V CDR1 and CDR2: LNHDA, SQIVND (reference sequence). CDR3: CASSAGEGLAGDYYEQYF. In DNA, the CDR3 is TGTGCCAGTAGTGCCGGCGAGGGACTAGCGGGGGACTACTACGAGCAGTACTTC. The entire variable domain, with the rest obtained from reference TRBV19 and TRBJ2-7, is as follows: DGGITQSPKYLFRKEGQNVTLSCEQNLNHDAMYWYRQDPGQGLRLIYYSQIVNDFQKGDIAEGYSVSREKKESFPLTVTSAQKNPTAFYLCASSAGEGLAGDYYEQYFGPGTRLTVT.

The chain joins TRBV27 to TRBJ1-4; 9 positions match TRBD1. V trimming: 6 bases; J trimming: 5 bases; junction bases outside the gene matches: 4. The CDR3 is 14 amino acids. The germline gives CDR1 MNHEY, CDR2 SMNVEV (reference sequence). The CDR3 protein is CASSRGTGNEKLFF. In nucleotides, the CDR3 is TGTGCCAGCAGCAGGGGGACAGGGAATGAAAAACTGTTTTTT. Supplemented by reference TRBV27 and TRBJ1-4, the full variable domain reads EAQVTQNPRYLITVTGKKLTVTCSQNMNHEYMSWYRQDPGLGLRQIYYSMNVEVTDKGDVPEGYKVSRKEKRNFPLILESPSPNQTSLYFCASSRGTGNEKLFFGSGTQLSVL.